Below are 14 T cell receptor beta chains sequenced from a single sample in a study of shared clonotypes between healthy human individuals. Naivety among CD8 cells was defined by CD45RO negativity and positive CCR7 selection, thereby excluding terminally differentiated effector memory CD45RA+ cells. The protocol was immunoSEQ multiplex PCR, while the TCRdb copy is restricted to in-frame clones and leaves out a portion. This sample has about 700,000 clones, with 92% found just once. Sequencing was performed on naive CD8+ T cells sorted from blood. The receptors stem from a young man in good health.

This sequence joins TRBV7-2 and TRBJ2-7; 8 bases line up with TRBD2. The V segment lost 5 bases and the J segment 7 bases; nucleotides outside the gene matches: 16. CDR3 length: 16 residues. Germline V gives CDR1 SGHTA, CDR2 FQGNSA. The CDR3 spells CASSLSSPAGVGEQYF. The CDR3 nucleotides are TGTGCCAGCAGCCTGAGTTCTCCAGCGGGAGTGGGGGAGCAGTACTTC. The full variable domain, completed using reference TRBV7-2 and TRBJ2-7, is GAGVSQSPSNKVTEKGKDVELRCDPISGHTALYWYRQSLGQGLEFLIYFQGNSAPDKSGLPSDRFSAERTGGSVSTLTIQRTQQEDSAVYLCASSLSSPAGVGEQYFGPGTRLTVT.

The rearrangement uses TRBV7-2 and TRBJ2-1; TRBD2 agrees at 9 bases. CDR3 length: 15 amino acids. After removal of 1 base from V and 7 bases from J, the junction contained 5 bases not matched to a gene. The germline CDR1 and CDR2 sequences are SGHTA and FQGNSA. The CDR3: CASSLVAGAGNEQFF. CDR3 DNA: TGTGCCAGCAGCTTAGTAGCGGGAGCTGGTAATGAGCAGTTCTTC.

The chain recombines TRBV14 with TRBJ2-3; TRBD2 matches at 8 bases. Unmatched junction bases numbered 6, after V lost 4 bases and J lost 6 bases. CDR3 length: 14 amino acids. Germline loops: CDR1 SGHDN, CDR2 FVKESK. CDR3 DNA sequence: TGTGCCAGCAGCCCCCGGGAGGGGTGGGATACGCAGTATTTT. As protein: CASSPREGWDTQYF.

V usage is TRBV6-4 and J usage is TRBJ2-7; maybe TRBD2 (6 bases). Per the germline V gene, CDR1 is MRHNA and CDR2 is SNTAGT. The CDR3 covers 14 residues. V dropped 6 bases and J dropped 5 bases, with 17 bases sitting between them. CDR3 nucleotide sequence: TGTGCCAGCAGCCACGGGAGTTTGGGCCACGAGCAGTACTTC. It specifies CASSHGSLGHEQYF.

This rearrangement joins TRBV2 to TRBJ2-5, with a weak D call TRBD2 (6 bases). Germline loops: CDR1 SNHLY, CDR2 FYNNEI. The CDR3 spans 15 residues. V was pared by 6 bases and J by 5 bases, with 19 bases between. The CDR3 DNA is TGTGCCAGCAGGACGGGGCGGGGCGGGTTGGAGACCCAGTACTTC. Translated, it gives CASRTGRGGLETQYF.

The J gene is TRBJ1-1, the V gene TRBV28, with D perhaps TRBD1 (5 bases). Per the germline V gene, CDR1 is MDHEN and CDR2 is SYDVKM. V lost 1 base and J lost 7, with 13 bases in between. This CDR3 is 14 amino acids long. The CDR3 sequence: CASSLLVTGNEAFF. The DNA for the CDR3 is TGTGCCAGCAGTTTATTGGTCACAGGCAATGAAGCTTTCTTT.

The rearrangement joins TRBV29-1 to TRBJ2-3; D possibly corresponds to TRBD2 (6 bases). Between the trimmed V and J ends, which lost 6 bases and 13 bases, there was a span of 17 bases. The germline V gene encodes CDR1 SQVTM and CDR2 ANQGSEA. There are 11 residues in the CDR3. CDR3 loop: CSVLTGTLEYF. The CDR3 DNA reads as TGCAGCGTCCTAACCGGGACTCTTGAGTATTTT.

The CDR3 DNA reads as TGTGCCAGTAGTGTGGGGACAGCAGTTTTCATTAACTATGGCTACACCTTC. Protein: CASSVGTAVFINYGYTF. The V gene is TRBV19, the J gene TRBJ1-2; 7 bases agree with TRBD1. The V gene's germline CDR1 is LNHDA and CDR2 SQIVND (reference sequence). This CDR3 has 17 residues. V dropped 5 bases and J dropped 1; count of bases not matched to a gene: 13.

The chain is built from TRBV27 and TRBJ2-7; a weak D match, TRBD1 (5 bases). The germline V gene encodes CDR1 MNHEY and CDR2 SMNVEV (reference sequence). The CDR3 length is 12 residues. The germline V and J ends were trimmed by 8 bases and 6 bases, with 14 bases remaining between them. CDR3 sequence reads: CASARAGREQYF. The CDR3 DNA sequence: TGTGCCAGCGCTAGAGCAGGGCGCGAGCAGTACTTC.

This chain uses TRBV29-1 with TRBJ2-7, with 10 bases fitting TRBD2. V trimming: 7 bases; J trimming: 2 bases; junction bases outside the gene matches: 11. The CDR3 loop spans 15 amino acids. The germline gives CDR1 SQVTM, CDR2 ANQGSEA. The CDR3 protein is CSANLAGANPYEQYF. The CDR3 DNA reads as TGCAGCGCCAACCTAGCGGGAGCCAACCCCTACGAGCAGTACTTC.

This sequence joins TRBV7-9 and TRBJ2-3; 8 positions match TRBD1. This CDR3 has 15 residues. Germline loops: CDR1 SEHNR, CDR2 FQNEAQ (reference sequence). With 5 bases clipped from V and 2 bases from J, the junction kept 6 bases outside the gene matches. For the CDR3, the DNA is TGTGCCAGCAGCCCTTGGACAGGGAACACAGATACGCAGTATTTT. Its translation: CASSPWTGNTDTQYF.

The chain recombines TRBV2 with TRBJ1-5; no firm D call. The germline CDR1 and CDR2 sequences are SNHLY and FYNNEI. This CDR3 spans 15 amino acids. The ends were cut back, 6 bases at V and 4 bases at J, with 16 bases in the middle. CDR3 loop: CASRERGLGNQPQHF. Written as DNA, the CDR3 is TGTGCCAGCAGGGAGCGTGGGCTAGGTAATCAGCCCCAGCATTTT.

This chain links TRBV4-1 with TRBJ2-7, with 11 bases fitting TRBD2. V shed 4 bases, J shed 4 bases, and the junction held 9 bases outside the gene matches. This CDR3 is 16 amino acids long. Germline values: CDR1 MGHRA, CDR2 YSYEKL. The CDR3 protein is CASSLGGTSGFYEQYF. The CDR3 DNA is TGCGCCAGCAGCCTAGGTGGGACTAGCGGATTTTACGAGCAGTACTTC.

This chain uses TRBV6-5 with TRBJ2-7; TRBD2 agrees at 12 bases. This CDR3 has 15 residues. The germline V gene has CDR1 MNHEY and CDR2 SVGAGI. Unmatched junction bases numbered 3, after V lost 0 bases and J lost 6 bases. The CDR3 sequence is CASSYSTSGSGEQYF. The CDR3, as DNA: TGTGCCAGCAGTTACTCGACTAGCGGGAGCGGCGAGCAGTACTTC.